The 22 T cell receptor beta chains given below trace back to one sample, sequenced in a study of CD8+ T cells in alopecia areata. Once sorted, CD4+ cells from about 5 patients yielded CD25+CD127- cells. Following extraction, RNA underwent reverse transcription to cDNA, which served as the sequencing template. Generated by immunoSEQ multiplex PCR, the TCRdb table keeps only in-frame clones and is missing some. The table records approximately 40,000 clones, roughly half of them present only once. Material: CD4+ Tregs sorted from blood. These receptors all stem from a human donor with alopecia areata.

The chain employs TRBV28 and TRBJ1-1; tentatively, D is TRBD1 (5 bases). The CDR3 totals 14 residues. Trimming took off 2 bases at V and 3 bases at J, with 10 bases between the two ends. Germline CDR1 reads MDHEN; CDR2 reads SYDVKM. The CDR3 sequence: CASSLGTRYTEAFF. CDR3 DNA: TGTGCCAGCAGTTTAGGGACCCGCTACACTGAAGCTTTCTTT.

The chain recombines TRBV7-2 with TRBJ1-2; TRBD1 matches 7 bases. Germline V lookup: CDR1 SGHTA, CDR2 FQGNSA. The CDR3 has 13 residues. V was clipped by 4 bases and J by 7 bases; unmatched bases: 6. CDR3 DNA sequence: TGTGCCAGCAGCTCAAACAGGGGAGGTGGCTACACCTTC. Its translation: CASSSNRGGGYTF. The complete variable domain, with remaining parts taken from reference TRBV7-2 and TRBJ1-2, reads GAGVSQSPSNKVTEKGKDVELRCDPISGHTALYWYRQSLGQGLEFLIYFQGNSAPDKSGLPSDRFSAERTGGSVSTLTIQRTQQEDSAVYLCASSSNRGGGYTFGSGTRLTVV.

V usage is TRBV7-3 and J usage is TRBJ1-1; the D is unclear. From germline, CDR1 is SGHTA and CDR2 FQGTGA. The length of the CDR3 is 13 residues. V shed 1 base and J shed 7 bases, with 10 bases lying between them. CDR3 nucleotide sequence: TGTGCCAGCAGCTTAAGAACGGAGGGTGAAGCTTTCTTT. Translated: CASSLRTEGEAFF.

A single count supports this clone. The chain joins TRBV18 to TRBJ1-2; no definite D call. CDR3 size: 13 residues. The V end lost 2 bases, the J end lost 4 bases, and 8 bases lay between the germline ends. CDR1 is KGHSH, CDR2 LQKENI, per germline. The DNA for the CDR3 is TGTGCCAGCTCACCATTGGAGAGCTATGGCTACACCTTC. This sequence encodes CASSPLESYGYTF. The complete variable domain, with remaining parts taken from reference TRBV18 and TRBJ1-2, reads NAGVMQNPRHLVRRRGQEARLRCSPMKGHSHVYWYRQLPEEGLKFMVYLQKENIIDESGMPKERFSAEFPKEGPSILRIQQVVRGDSAAYFCASSPLESYGYTFGSGTRLTVV.

This clone has only one observation. The CDR3 DNA reads as TGCGCCAGCAGATGGGGGCCAGGGAACTACGAGCAGTACTTC. It yields the protein CASRWGPGNYEQYF. The chain has TRBV5-1 and TRBJ2-7; D may be TRBD1 (6 bases). There are 14 residues in the CDR3. The V end was cut by 5 bases, the J end by 3 bases, with 15 bases between. Looked up from germline, CDR1 is SGHRS and CDR2 is YFSETQ. The whole variable domain, filled in from reference TRBV5-1 and TRBJ2-7, reads KAGVTQTPRYLIKTRGQQVTLSCSPISGHRSVSWYQQTPGQGLQFLFEYFSETQRNKGNFPGRFSGRQFSNSRSEMNVSTLELGDSALYLCASRWGPGNYEQYFGPGTRLTVT.

This clone was detected only a few times. The J gene is TRBJ2-5, the V gene TRBV7-2; 10 bases line up with TRBD1. Trimming at V came to 5 bases and at J to 5 bases, leaving 5 bases not matched to a gene. This CDR3 contains 14 residues. Looked up from germline, CDR1 is SGHTA and CDR2 is FQGNSA. CDR3 bases: TGTGCCAGCAGCATGGACAGGGGGTTGGAGACCCAGTACTTC. Translating it yields CASSMDRGLETQYF. The variable domain in full, completed from reference TRBV7-2 and TRBJ2-5, reads GAGVSQSPSNKVTEKGKDVELRCDPISGHTALYWYRQSLGQGLEFLIYFQGNSAPDKSGLPSDRFSAERTGGSVSTLTIQRTQQEDSAVYLCASSMDRGLETQYFGPGTRLLVL.

The table lists this clone with a few counts. The J gene is TRBJ2-7, the V gene TRBV14; the D is unclear. V dropped 0 bases and J dropped 6 bases, with 6 bases sitting between them. The CDR3 loop spans 12 amino acids. Germline-derived CDR1 and CDR2 are SGHDN and FVKESK. CDR3 in amino acids: CASSQDVGEQYF. In DNA, the CDR3 is TGTGCCAGCAGCCAAGATGTAGGCGAGCAGTACTTC.

The genes are TRBV7-2 and TRBJ2-1, with unresolved D. The length of the CDR3 is 13 residues. Trimming stripped 1 base from V and 10 bases from J, with 11 bases between. Per the germline V gene, CDR1 is SGHTA and CDR2 is FQGNSA. The CDR3 coding sequence is TGTGCCAGCAGCTTAGGTCCCCAGGACGAGCAGTTCTTC. Residues: CASSLGPQDEQFF.

The chain joins TRBV7-2 to TRBJ2-7; TRBD2 is a possible D gene (6 bases). Trimming removed 1 base at V and 2 bases at J, with 15 bases between. Germline V gene data show CDR1 as SGHTA and CDR2 as FQGNSA. The CDR3 has 16 amino acids. The CDR3 nucleotides are TGTGCCAGCAGCTTAGGGCCCCGCGGGGCGACCTACGAGCAGTACTTC. It encodes CASSLGPRGATYEQYF.

A few counts support this clone. This CDR3 reads CASSSRPAGTEAFF. The CDR3 DNA sequence: TGCGCCAGCAGCTCGAGACCGGCAGGCACTGAAGCTTTCTTT. This chain uses TRBV5-1 with TRBJ1-1; D gene ambiguous. V was clipped by 3 bases and J by 4 bases, with 13 bases between them. The CDR3 loop spans 14 amino acids. Germline V gives CDR1 SGHRS, CDR2 YFSETQ.

As concerns this clone: A junction boundary mismatches the germline segment, possibly from a read error. The genes are TRBV11-3 and TRBJ2-3; perhaps TRBD1 as D (5 bases). CDR1 and CDR2 from the germline V gene are SGHNT and YENEEA. The CDR3 contains 13 residues. Here the CDR3 reads CASSLPGSDTQYF. The CDR3 nucleotides are TGTGCCAGCAGCCTCCCAGGGTCAGACACGCAGTATTTT.

The rearrangement uses TRBV5-1 and TRBJ1-2; D uncertain. The germline V gene has CDR1 SGHRS and CDR2 YFSETQ. V was clipped by 0 bases and J by 4 bases, with 4 bases between them. This CDR3 spans 12 amino acids. The CDR3 bases are TGCGCCAGCAGCTTGGAACTCTATGGCTACACCTTC. It specifies CASSLELYGYTF.

The rearrangement joins TRBV28 to TRBJ1-1, with D unresolved. This CDR3 has 13 residues. Trimming removed 7 bases at V and 5 bases at J, with 14 bases between. Germline CDR1 is MDHEN and CDR2 is SYDVKM. The CDR3 sequence is CASTQRGETEAFF. The CDR3 DNA follows: TGTGCCAGCACCCAGCGGGGTGAAACTGAAGCTTTCTTT.

The chain has TRBV7-2 and TRBJ1-2, with 9 positions matching TRBD1. With V trimmed by 7 bases and J by 5 bases, 11 bases remained unmatched. Germline CDR1 is SGHTA and CDR2 is FQGNSA. There are 15 residues in the CDR3. CDR3 in DNA: TGTGCCAGCATGCGACCGGGACAGGGCAAATATGGCTACACCTTC. Its translation is CASMRPGQGKYGYTF.

The chain recombines TRBV5-4 with TRBJ2-1; 9 bases line up with TRBD2. Losses at the gene ends were 1 base for V and 5 bases for J; bases not matched to a gene: 4. The CDR3 is 15 residues long. CDR1 is SGHNT, CDR2 YYREEE, per germline (reference sequence). CDR3 in DNA: TGTGCCAGCAGCTTGCGGACTAGCGCACACAATGAGCAGTTCTTC. Its protein product is CASSLRTSAHNEQFF.

This clone was recorded a few times. This sequence joins TRBV6-5 and TRBJ2-1; D may be TRBD2 (6 bases). The CDR3 sequence is 11 residues long. The germline CDR1 and CDR2 sequences are MNHEY and SVGAGI. The germline V and J ends were trimmed by 6 bases and 10 bases, with 10 bases remaining between them. The CDR3 sequence: CASSTGGEQFF. The CDR3 nucleotides are TGTGCCAGCAGCACCGGGGGAGAGCAGTTCTTC.

This chain joins TRBV7-9 and TRBJ1-2; a weak D match, TRBD1 (6 bases). CDR1 and CDR2 from the germline V gene are SEHNR and FQNEAQ (reference sequence). The CDR3 runs to 14 residues. With 0 bases removed from V and 8 bases from J, the gap between germline ends came to 13 bases. CDR3 protein: CASSLAPGVGGYTF. CDR3 nucleotide sequence: TGTGCCAGCAGCTTAGCGCCAGGGGTGGGCGGCTACACCTTC.

Here the CDR3 reads CAWSRQTQGYTF. The CDR3 nucleotides read TGTGCCTGGAGTAGGCAAACTCAGGGCTACACCTTC. The genes are TRBV30 and TRBJ1-2, with no clear D. Looked up from germline, CDR1 is GTSNPN and CDR2 is SVGIG (reference sequence). The CDR3 covers 12 residues. V gave up 2 bases and J gave up 8 bases, with 12 bases separating them.

This clone has a handful of counts. The chain is built from TRBV6-5 and TRBJ2-3; D ambiguous. The CDR3 totals 13 residues. The V end lost 4 bases, the J end lost 2 bases, and 7 bases lay between the germline ends. Germline V gives CDR1 MNHEY, CDR2 SVGAGI. The CDR3 loop is CASSWHHTDTQYF. The CDR3 region has the DNA TGTGCCAGCAGTTGGCACCACACAGATACGCAGTATTTT.

This chain links TRBV19 with TRBJ2-1; D possibly matches TRBD1 or TRBD2 (5 bases each). The V gene's germline CDR1 is LNHDA and CDR2 SQIVND (reference sequence). The CDR3 has 15 amino acids. Trimming took off 7 bases at V and 2 bases at J, with 15 bases between the two ends. As DNA, the CDR3 is TGTGCCAGTACCCCCGGGGCGGTTACCTACAATGAGCAGTTCTTC. Its protein is CASTPGAVTYNEQFF.

The count of this clone is one. The chain has TRBV10-3 and TRBJ1-2, with D maybe TRBD1 (5 bases). CDR1 is ENHRY and CDR2 is SYGVKD in the germline V gene. The CDR3 has 14 amino acids. Trimming took 4 bases from V and 2 from J, leaving 11 bases between them. CDR3 sequence: CAISVAGINYGYTF. DNA for the CDR3: TGTGCCATCAGTGTAGCAGGGATCAACTATGGCTACACCTTC.

The chain uses TRBV7-2 and TRBJ2-1, with TRBD2 as a possible D gene (5 bases). The CDR3 runs to 15 residues. The germline V gene encodes CDR1 SGHTA and CDR2 FQGNSA. V gave up 1 base and J gave up 5 bases, with 12 bases separating them. CDR3 protein: CASSLGGRPNNEQFF. CDR3 DNA: TGTGCCAGCAGCTTAGGAGGGAGACCTAACAATGAGCAGTTCTTC.